Included here is one TCR beta chain sequence, with context. Its target antigen remains unknown. No clone much larger than this one lies a single base away; base qualities are absent. Germline trimming amounts to 3 bases on V and 6 bases on J, with 3 as the count of junction bases outside the gene matches. The CDR3 runs 13 amino acids, cysteine and phenylalanine included. Solely the CDR3 DNA is kept, with 39 bases framed from the first base. Via the germline V gene (reference sequence), CDR1 is LNHDA and CDR2 SQIVND. Genomic DNA was used as template for profiling of TCR beta VDJ combinations and CDR3 sequences. TCR repertoire sequencing was run on an Illumina HiSeq 2000. For the original study's pipeline: Repertoire assessment relied on Simpson's diversity index, CDR3 size and DJ length profiles, and TRBV/TRBJ rearrangement plots. The immunodominant clone was defined as the most abundant DNA sequence in deep sequencing data. CDR3 amino acid sequences were screened for sharing across subjects and compared with published repertoires and the VDJdb database. The public reads were reprocessed in TCRdb via fastp at Q25 and MiXCR, keeping in-frame beta chains. Rows are unified per CDR3 protein, each entry keeping the most common DNA and genes. TCRdb, rather than the study authors, made the V and J calls. The sample table shows 90,000 to 130,000 distinct CDR3 sequences, and around 49% are seen once. The ten largest make up about 32% of the sample.

The sample is drawn from a study of CD8+CD57+ T cells in acquired aplastic anemia (dated by TCRdb to the late 2010s). Regarding the research as a whole: DNA extracted from sorted CD4+ and CD8+ cells had a mean of roughly 3.4 ug, with a range of roughly 0.18 to 27.4 ug. Healthy donor samples averaged roughly 9.8 million reads for CD4+ and around 12 million for CD8+ cells.

In the study, sorted CD4+ and CD8+ blood T cells from patients with severe aplastic anemia and from healthy subjects underwent deep sequencing of TCR repertoires. Ficoll-Paque density gradient centrifugation was used to isolate peripheral blood mononuclear cells. CD4+ and CD8+ T cells were sorted by FACS or magnetic beads before DNA extraction. Results and caveats for the whole study, not just this receptor: No significant difference in CD8+ Simpson's diversity was found between patients and healthy controls (P=0.060). Although around 30 CD8+ CDR3 sequences were shared by patients and controls, these sequences appeared highly expressed in patients and within the immunodominant clones of patients.

Sequencing was carried out using sorted CD4+, CD8+, or CD8+CD57+ T cells (not recorded which) from PBMCs. The V and J segments used are TRBV19 and TRBJ1-1, and 8 junction bases match TRBD1. The sequence was collected from a human donor in good health, serving as a control. The base sequence is TGTGCCAGTAGTATCCCGACAGGGGCTGAAGCTTTCTTT. This sequence encodes CASSIPTGAEAFF.